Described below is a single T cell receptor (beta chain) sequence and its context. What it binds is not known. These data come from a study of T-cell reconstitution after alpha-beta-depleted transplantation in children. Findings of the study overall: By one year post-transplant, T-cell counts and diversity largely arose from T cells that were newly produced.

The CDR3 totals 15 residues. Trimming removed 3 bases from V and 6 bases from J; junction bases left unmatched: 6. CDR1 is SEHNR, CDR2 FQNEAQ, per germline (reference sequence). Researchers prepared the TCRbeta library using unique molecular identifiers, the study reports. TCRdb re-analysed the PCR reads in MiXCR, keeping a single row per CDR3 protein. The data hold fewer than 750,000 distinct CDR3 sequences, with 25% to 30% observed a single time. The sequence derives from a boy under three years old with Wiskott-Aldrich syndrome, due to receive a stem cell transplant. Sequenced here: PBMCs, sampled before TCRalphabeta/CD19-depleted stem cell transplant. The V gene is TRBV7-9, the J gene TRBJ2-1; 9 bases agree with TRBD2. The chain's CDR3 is CASSFAGGLINEQFF. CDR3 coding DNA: TGTGCCAGCAGCTTTGCGGGAGGGTTGATCAATGAGCAGTTCTTC.